The 20 T cell receptor beta chains below come from one sample, sequenced in a study of OX40 agonist ivuxolimab in advanced cancers. Data came from immunoSEQ multiplex PCR; TCRdb stores just in-frame clones and leaves some out. The repertoire includes some 69,000 clones, around 83% of them detected once, and under 3% sits in the top ten. The sample here was CD4+ or CD8+ T cells sorted from blood, taken in a trial of the OX40 agonist ivuxolimab. The receptors shown here come from an adult with an advanced solid tumor such as melanoma, head and neck, liver or kidney cancer.

This clone was observed a handful of times. The chain employs TRBV18 and TRBJ1-1; 8 nucleotides align to TRBD1. This CDR3 has 15 residues. From germline, CDR1 is KGHSH and CDR2 LQKENI. Unmatched junction bases numbered 11, after V lost 6 bases and J lost 5 bases. The CDR3 DNA sequence: TGTGCCAGCTCTATCTCTCCGGACAGGGATACTGAAGCTTTCTTT. Its protein product is CASSISPDRDTEAFF.

The chain is built from TRBV4-2 and TRBJ2-4; D is possibly TRBD2 (6 bases). CDR3 length: 17 amino acids. Germline V CDR1 and CDR2: LGHNA, YNFKEQ. With 0 bases removed from V and 2 bases from J, the gap between germline ends came to 14 bases. CDR3 sequence: CASSQDPSAGSKNIQYF. Here the CDR3 DNA reads TGTGCCAGCAGCCAAGATCCATCCGCGGGATCCAAAAACATTCAGTACTTC.

J is TRBJ1-2 and V is TRBV4-1, with D maybe TRBD1 (6 bases). The germline V gene encodes CDR1 MGHRA and CDR2 YSYEKL. V shed 1 base and J shed 6 bases, with 21 bases lying between them. The CDR3 loop spans 17 amino acids. In DNA form, the CDR3 reads TGCGCCAGCAGCCAAGCCCCTAAGGACAGCTGGAGAGATGGCTACACCTTC. Its translation: CASSQAPKDSWRDGYTF.

V is TRBV5-1 and J is TRBJ2-5; D remains ambiguous. The CDR3 covers 11 residues. V was pared by 2 bases and J by 4 bases, with 3 bases between. CDR1 SGHRS and CDR2 YFSETQ come from the germline V gene. The CDR3 sequence: CASSFGETQYF. CDR3 DNA: TGCGCCAGCAGCTTTGGAGAGACCCAGTACTTC. Full variable domain (rest looked up from reference TRBV5-1 and TRBJ2-5): KAGVTQTPRYLIKTRGQQVTLSCSPISGHRSVSWYQQTPGQGLQFLFEYFSETQRNKGNFPGRFSGRQFSNSRSEMNVSTLELGDSALYLCASSFGETQYFGPGTRLLVL.

This clone has only a few counts. The chain recombines TRBV6-1 with TRBJ2-3; D gene ambiguous. In germline, CDR1 is MNHNS, CDR2 SASEGT. V lost 2 bases to trimming and J lost 4 bases, with 10 bases between them. The CDR3 runs to 14 residues. In DNA, the CDR3 is TGTGCCAGCAGTGAACGAGCTTCCGCAGATACGCAGTATTTT. Protein: CASSERASADTQYF.

The V and J genes are TRBV5-6 and TRBJ1-4; 8 bases map to TRBD1. This CDR3 is 15 amino acids long. The V and J ends lost 4 bases and 5 bases, in that order; junction bases with no gene match: 7. From germline, CDR1 is SGHDT and CDR2 YYEEEE. The CDR3 DNA sequence: TGTGCCAGCAGCCCGGGACAGGCTAGAAATGAAAAACTGTTTTTT. It encodes CASSPGQARNEKLFF.

This chain joins TRBV27 and TRBJ2-5; D might be TRBD1 or TRBD2, each matching 6 bases. The CDR3 loop spans 12 amino acids. V was clipped by 7 bases and J by 5 bases, with 11 bases between them. Germline V gene lookup returns CDR1 MNHEY and CDR2 SMNVEV (reference sequence). The CDR3: CASTGGGETQYF. CDR3 nucleotide sequence: TGTGCCAGCACTGGAGGGGGGGAGACCCAGTACTTC.

The CDR3 sequence is CASSHSTGLAGGNTYEQYF. CDR3 nucleotide sequence: TGTGCCAGCAGCCATTCCACGGGGCTAGCGGGGGGGAACACCTACGAGCAGTACTTC. J is TRBJ2-7 and V is TRBV4-2; 12 bases are a match to TRBD2. The trim removed 3 bases at V and 2 bases at J, leaving 14 bases unmatched. In germline, CDR1 is LGHNA, CDR2 YNFKEQ. The CDR3 is 19 amino acids.

The V call is TRBV5-1, the J call TRBJ2-5, with D perhaps being TRBD1 or TRBD2 (5 bases each). The DNA end is a closer match to TRBJ2-7, so the J assignment may be wrong. Germline-derived CDR1 and CDR2 are SGHRS and YFSETQ. The CDR3 totals 17 residues. The CDR3 nucleotides are TGCGCCAGCAGTCGGCTTGGGACCGGGTCGGTCTCCTACGAGCAGTACTTC. Amino acids: CASSRLGTGSVSYEQYF.

This chain's CDR3 is CASSPTTSGTTYEQYF. CDR3 bases: TGTGCCAGCAGTCCAACGACTAGCGGGACCACCTACGAGCAGTACTTC. This rearrangement joins TRBV28 to TRBJ2-7; 11 positions match TRBD2. V shed 5 bases, J shed 2 bases, and the junction held 8 bases outside the gene matches. The length of the CDR3 is 16 residues. Germline assignment: CDR1 MDHEN and CDR2 SYDVKM.

The chain has TRBV5-5 and TRBJ1-4, with D unclear. The CDR3 spans 15 residues. CDR1 is SGHKS and CDR2 is YYEKEE in the germline V gene (reference sequence). The germline V and J ends were trimmed by 1 base and 0 bases, with 7 bases remaining between them. In DNA form, the CDR3 reads TGTGCCAGCAGCTTGAGCCGACCAACTAATGAAAAACTGTTTTTT. Translation: CASSLSRPTNEKLFF.

CDR3 loop: CAWSVRAQGTYGYTF. The CDR3, as DNA: TGTGCCTGGAGTGTCAGGGCACAGGGGACCTATGGCTACACCTTC. This chain joins TRBV30 and TRBJ1-2, with TRBD1 matching 7 bases. The germline V gene has CDR1 GTSNPN and CDR2 SVGIG (reference sequence). The CDR3 extends over 15 amino acids. Trimming at V came to 0 bases and at J to 4 bases, leaving 8 bases not matched to a gene.

This clone has just a few counts. This chain links TRBV5-1 with TRBJ1-3, with D perhaps matching TRBD1 (6 bases). The CDR3 extends over 15 amino acids. V was trimmed by 3 bases and J by 0 bases, leaving 10 bases between them. Germline values: CDR1 SGHRS, CDR2 YFSETQ. The CDR3 loop reads CASSSTGISGNTIYF. The CDR3 coding sequence is TGCGCCAGCAGCTCCACAGGGATCTCTGGAAACACCATATATTTT.

This chain links TRBV19 with TRBJ2-7, with D possibly being TRBD2 (5 bases). The germline gives CDR1 LNHDA, CDR2 SQIVND (reference sequence). This CDR3 is built from 16 residues. With 7 bases removed from V and 5 bases from J, the gap between germline ends came to 24 bases. The CDR3 reads CASNPGLPVAVHEQYF. Written as DNA, the CDR3 is TGTGCCAGTAATCCAGGACTGCCGGTTGCTGTGCACGAGCAGTACTTC.

The gene calls are TRBV7-9 and TRBJ1-1; the D gene is possibly TRBD1 (6 bases). Germline lookup yields CDR1 SEHNR and CDR2 FQNEAQ (reference sequence). Trimming left V 4 bases short and J 1 base short, with 10 bases between. This CDR3 is 14 amino acids long. This CDR3 is CASSWGQQNTEAFF. Written as DNA, the CDR3 is TGTGCCAGCAGCTGGGGACAACAGAACACTGAAGCTTTCTTT.

The CDR3 region has the DNA TGTGCCAGCAGTCCTTGGACAGGGAATGAAAAACTGTTTTTT. It specifies CASSPWTGNEKLFF. This chain links TRBV28 with TRBJ1-4, with 8 nucleotides matching TRBD1. The CDR3 has 14 amino acids. Germline values: CDR1 MDHEN, CDR2 SYDVKM. V shed 5 bases and J 5 bases; nucleotides not matched to a gene: 4.

The chain couples TRBV5-6 to TRBJ1-2, with unresolved D. Germline assignment: CDR1 SGHDT and CDR2 YYEEEE. The CDR3 consists of 13 residues. V shed 2 bases and J shed 4 bases, with 9 bases lying between them. The CDR3 nucleotides read TGTGCCAGCAGCTTCGAAGAGCTCTATGGCTACACCTTC. This codes for CASSFEELYGYTF.

This clone was detected a few times. This chain joins TRBV11-1 and TRBJ1-2; possible D gene TRBD1, 6 bases. V was cut by 5 bases and J by 6 bases, with 13 bases left in between. The CDR3 contains 13 residues. Germline CDR1 is SGHAT and CDR2 is FQDESV (reference sequence). The chain's CDR3 is CASSPGGGHGYTF. CDR3 DNA: TGTGCCAGCAGCCCCGGTGGGGGGCATGGCTACACCTTC.

The chain employs TRBV28 and TRBJ1-1, with 10 bases lining up with TRBD1. Germline V gives CDR1 MDHEN, CDR2 SYDVKM. There are 15 residues in the CDR3. V gave up 6 bases and J gave up 4 bases; unmatched junction bases: 8. The CDR3, as DNA: TGTGCCAGCAGAATTCAGGACAGGGGGGGCACTGAAGCTTTCTTT. Its translation: CASRIQDRGGTEAFF.

The genes are TRBV5-1 and TRBJ2-5, with D perhaps given as TRBD1 or TRBD2 (5 bases each). CDR1 and CDR2 from the germline V gene are SGHRS and YFSETQ. Trimming removed 0 bases from V and 7 bases from J, with 10 bases in between. There are 13 residues in the CDR3. This CDR3 reads CASSLDRDGTQYF. CDR3 DNA: TGCGCCAGCAGCTTGGACCGGGACGGGACCCAGTACTTC.